The 21 T cell receptor beta chains given below trace back to one sample, sequenced in a study of low-dose radiotherapy and immunotherapy resistance in tumors (dated by TCRdb to the early 2020s). Superscript III and a set of TRAV- and TRBV-specific primers were used to synthesize first-strand cDNA, so that both TCRalpha and TCRbeta chains were covered. TCRs were amplified with Phusion for about 18 PCR cycles using a constant-region primer together with the adapter attached to the V primers. Clones were called with MiXCR by TCRdb after fastp trimmed the public reads at Q25, and only in-frame beta chains were retained. Entries that share a CDR3 protein sequence are merged under the most common genes and DNA. In all, the sample holds around 11,000 distinct CDR3 sequences, and approximately 60% of those were seen once. 10% to 15% of the sample comes from the top ten. These receptors came from a human donor with advanced metastatic prostate, ovarian, gallbladder or colorectal cancer (not recorded which). This table probably holds off-target reads from a library built for another chain.

The V call is TRBV20-1, the J call TRBJ2-5; D may be TRBD2 (5 bases). Per germline, CDR1 DFQATT and CDR2 SNEGSKA (reference sequence). V was clipped by 5 bases and J by 4 bases, with 11 bases between them. CDR3 size: 12 residues. CDR3 bases: TGCAGTGCTGGGAGTTTCGGAGAGACCCAGTACTTC. Translated, it gives CSAGSFGETQYF.

The V gene is TRBV24-1, the J gene TRBJ2-7, with 7 bases fitting TRBD1. V was pared by 3 bases and J by 0 bases, with 7 bases of the junction left unmatched. Germline CDR1 is KGHDR and CDR2 is SFDVKD. The CDR3 has 16 residues. The CDR3 bases are TGTGCCACCAGTGATCCCAAGGGGACAGACTCCTACGAGCAGTACTTC. It translates to CATSDPKGTDSYEQYF.

The chain links TRBV28 to TRBJ2-4; TRBD1 is a possible D gene (5 bases). The length of the CDR3 is 21 residues. Germline V lookup: CDR1 MDHEN, CDR2 SYDVKM. Trimming shortened V by 2 bases and J by 0 bases, and 26 bases separated the two germline ends. As DNA, the CDR3 is TGTGCCAGCAGTTTACTTTTAGGAATTGGCAGGGATGTTCTAGCCAAAAACATTCAGTACTTC. Translated, it gives CASSLLLGIGRDVLAKNIQYF.

This chain joins TRBV3-1 and TRBJ2-5; 7 positions agree with TRBD2. The CDR3 is 16 amino acids. V trimming: 8 bases; J trimming: 6 bases; junction bases outside the gene matches: 18. Germline-derived CDR1 and CDR2 are LGHDT and YNNKEL (reference sequence). The CDR3 protein is CASAQVGLAASKTQYF. For the CDR3, the DNA is TGTGCCAGCGCACAAGTTGGGCTAGCGGCCTCAAAGACCCAGTACTTC.

This rearrangement joins TRBV14 to TRBJ1-3; no reliable D call. Looked up from germline, CDR1 is SGHDN and CDR2 is FVKESK. Trimming pared 0 bases from V and 0 bases from J, leaving 6 bases between. The CDR3 totals 15 residues. CDR3 loop: CASSQESVSGNTIYF. CDR3 bases: TGTGCCAGCAGCCAAGAATCGGTCTCTGGAAACACCATATATTTT. The whole variable domain, filled in from reference TRBV14 and TRBJ1-3, reads EAGVTQFPSHSVIEKGQTVTLRCDPISGHDNLYWYRRVMGKEIKFLLHFVKESKQDESGMPNNRFLAERTGGTYSTLKVQPAELEDSGVYFCASSQESVSGNTIYFGEGSWLTVV.

The rearrangement links TRBV6-6 to TRBJ1-5; D is unresolved. The germline V gene has CDR1 MNHNY and CDR2 SVGAGI (reference sequence). Trimming removed 11 bases at V and 0 bases at J, with 11 bases between. This CDR3 has 13 amino acids. CDR3 residues: CASRRDSNQPQHF. CDR3 bases: TGTGCCTCCAGAAGAGATAGCAATCAGCCCCAGCATTTT.

The CDR3: CASTQGRGPVVNTEAFF. The CDR3 DNA reads TGCGCCAGCACCCAAGGGAGGGGGCCAGTGGTGAACACTGAAGCTTTCTTT. This chain joins TRBV5-1 and TRBJ1-1; TRBD1 aligns across 7 bases. CDR3 length: 17 residues. CDR1 is SGHRS and CDR2 is YFSETQ in the germline V gene. The J segment lost 0 bases and the V segment lost 6 bases, leaving 14 bases of the junction unmatched.

CDR3: CASSLGFLGETQYF. The CDR3 coding sequence is TGTGCCAGCAGCTTAGGATTCCTGGGAGAGACCCAGTACTTC. The V call is TRBV11-2, the J call TRBJ2-5; D is unresolved. Between the trimmed V and J ends, which lost 1 base and 4 bases, there was a span of 10 bases. The length of the CDR3 is 14 residues. Germline loops: CDR1 SGHAT, CDR2 FQNNGV.

The V call is TRBV18, the J call TRBJ2-7; possible D gene TRBD1, 6 bases. The CDR3 sequence is 14 residues long. Per germline, CDR1 KGHSH and CDR2 LQKENI. V was cut by 2 bases and J by 1 base, with 9 bases left in between. CDR3 nucleotides: TGTGCCAGCTCACCAAGGCAGGGGTCCTACGAGCAGTACTTC. This gives the protein CASSPRQGSYEQYF.

V and J are TRBV28 and TRBJ2-1; TRBD2 matches 12 bases. Germline V lookup: CDR1 MDHEN, CDR2 SYDVKM. Unmatched junction bases numbered 16, after V lost 7 bases and J lost 0 bases. The CDR3 sequence is 20 residues long. CDR3 in amino acids: CASTPSPSGGAGSSYNEQFF. The CDR3 nucleotides are TGTGCCAGCACCCCCTCCCCTAGCGGGGGGGCTGGGAGCTCCTACAATGAGCAGTTCTTC.

This sequence joins TRBV5-1 and TRBJ1-1, with D unclear. The length of the CDR3 is 15 residues. The germline V gene has CDR1 SGHRS and CDR2 YFSETQ. V gave up 4 bases and J gave up 0 bases, with 13 bases separating them. The CDR3 protein is CASSAPGNMNTEAFF. In DNA, the CDR3 is TGCGCCAGCAGCGCCCCCGGGAACATGAACACTGAAGCTTTCTTT. Full variable domain (rest looked up from reference TRBV5-1 and TRBJ1-1): KAGVTQTPRYLIKTRGQQVTLSCSPISGHRSVSWYQQTPGQGLQFLFEYFSETQRNKGNFPGRFSGRQFSNSRSEMNVSTLELGDSALYLCASSAPGNMNTEAFFGQGTRLTVV.

V usage is TRBV12-3 or TRBV12-4 and J usage is TRBJ2-5, with 10 bases identical to TRBD1. This CDR3 is built from 14 residues. Unmatched junction bases numbered 0, after V lost 1 base and J lost 4 bases. The CDR3 region has the DNA TGTGCCAGCAGTTTAGGGACAGGGGGAGAGACCCAGTACTTC. This sequence encodes CASSLGTGGETQYF.

The chain uses TRBV6-2 or TRBV6-3 and TRBJ2-1; unclear D gene. CDR3 size: 13 residues. CDR1 and CDR2 from the germline V gene are MNHEY and SVGEGT. Between the trimmed V and J ends, which lost 6 bases and 4 bases, there was a span of 10 bases. Written as DNA, the CDR3 is TGTGCCAGCAGAACGACCCGATACAATGAGCAGTTCTTC. Translating it yields CASRTTRYNEQFF.

The chain employs TRBV12-3 or TRBV12-4 and TRBJ2-7; the match to TRBD1 covers 7 bases. The CDR3 is 14 residues long. Unmatched junction bases numbered 10, after V lost 8 bases and J lost 3 bases. The CDR3 protein is CASGKQGPLYEQYF. In DNA, the CDR3 is TGTGCCAGCGGTAAACAGGGGCCCCTCTACGAGCAGTACTTC.

The chain combines TRBV29-1 with TRBJ2-1; TRBD1 agrees at 8 bases. V shed 5 bases and J 2 bases; nucleotides not matched to a gene: 2. CDR1 is SQVTM and CDR2 is ANQGSEA in the germline V gene. The CDR3 loop spans 13 amino acids. The CDR3 is CSVQGAPYNEQFF. The CDR3 coding sequence is TGCAGCGTTCAGGGGGCGCCCTACAATGAGCAGTTCTTC.

The CDR3 protein is CASSQPNGDGGYTF. The DNA for the CDR3 is TGTGCCAGCAGCCAACCCAATGGGGACGGTGGCTACACCTTC. This sequence joins TRBV4-2 and TRBJ1-2; D is possibly TRBD1 (5 bases). The germline CDR1 and CDR2 sequences are LGHNA and YNFKEQ. The CDR3 has 14 amino acids. V was shortened by 2 bases and J by 7 bases, with 14 bases between the two germline ends.

The chain uses TRBV5-4 and TRBJ2-3; D is unresolved. The CDR3 spans 13 residues. Per the germline V gene, CDR1 is SGHNT and CDR2 is YYREEE (reference sequence). Between the trimmed V and J ends, which lost 10 bases and 5 bases, there was a span of 17 bases. In nucleotides, the CDR3 is TGTGCCGGAAGACACTCGAGGATAGATACGCAGTATTTT. As protein: CAGRHSRIDTQYF.

The chain uses TRBV29-1 and TRBJ1-6; 10 nucleotides agree with TRBD1. Germline V lookup: CDR1 SQVTM, CDR2 ANQGSEA. J gave up 8 bases and V 6 bases, and 1 base lay outside the gene matches. The CDR3 length is 12 residues. In DNA form, the CDR3 reads TGCAGCGTCGGGACAGGGGATTCACCCCTCCACTTT. It specifies CSVGTGDSPLHF.

The chain combines TRBV29-1 with TRBJ2-7; D is ambiguous. There are 12 residues in the CDR3. Germline assignment: CDR1 SQVTM and CDR2 ANQGSEA. V was cut by 8 bases and J by 2 bases, with 13 bases left in between. DNA of the CDR3: TGCAGCACCCGGACGTACACCTACGAGCAGTACTTC. Protein product: CSTRTYTYEQYF.

The V call is TRBV20-1, the J call TRBJ1-1, with D possibly matching TRBD1 (6 bases). The CDR3 is made up of 11 amino acids. CDR1 DFQATT and CDR2 SNEGSKA come from the germline V gene (reference sequence). Trimming removed 6 bases at V and 11 bases at J, with 16 bases between. CDR3 loop: CSAPGAASAFF. The CDR3 DNA reads as TGCAGTGCGCCGGGGGCAGCGAGTGCTTTCTTT.

The chain has TRBV6-2 or TRBV6-3 and TRBJ2-1; no clear D. The germline V gene has CDR1 MNHEY and CDR2 SVGEGT. The CDR3 has 15 amino acids. V lost 4 bases and J lost 5, with 15 bases in between. The chain's CDR3 is CASSLIGGENNEQFF. The CDR3 DNA is TGTGCCAGCAGTTTAATAGGTGGCGAGAACAATGAGCAGTTCTTC.